This T cell receptor beta chain appears in the sequencing data of a study of T cells in Graves' hyperthyroidism and ophthalmopathy. For the study at large: At the time of initial diagnosis and before any treatment, peripheral blood was collected. Points from the study as a whole: A model of 13 V-J pairs discriminated ophthalmopathy from stable hyperthyroidism.

The germline gives CDR1 DFQATT, CDR2 SNEGSKA (reference sequence). The CDR3 spans 14 residues. Trimming took 0 bases from V and 7 from J, leaving 12 bases between them. Template material for amplifying TCR beta CDR3 regions consisted of RNA transcripts. First-round RT-PCR targeting the TCR CDR3 was performed with the HTBI primer set. Each CDR3 protein is one row after TCRdb ran MiXCR on the multiplex PCR reads. The sample records 550,000 to 650,000 distinct CDR3 sequences, 14% being singletons. Patients having uncontrolled infection, another autoimmune disease, pregnancy or lactation were not included. Diagnoses rested on clinical symptoms, serum thyroxine and TRAb, thyroid ultrasound and orbital computed tomography. On this clonotype: Its antigen is still unknown.

The chain recombines TRBV20-1 with TRBJ2-2; D call uncertain. The sample consisted of blood. This TCR came from a woman in her 40s with Graves' hyperthyroidism. The CDR3 protein is CSARDSRTGGELFF. As DNA, the CDR3 is TGCAGTGCTAGAGATTCGCGGACGGGCGGGGAGCTGTTTTTT.